Here is one T cell receptor (beta chain) with its context. The antigen remains unidentified. The library was made from cDNA and included unique molecular identifiers. TCRdb itself ran the PCR reads through MiXCR, one entry per CDR3 protein. This table holds about 460,000 distinct CDR3 sequences, under 55% found once. This specimen belongs to a study of post-analysis software for immune sequencing data. The wider study: The study covered relapsing-remitting, secondary progressive and progressive-relapsing courses of multiple sclerosis. Study findings and constraints: Several TRBV segments were more frequent in patients than controls; TRBV5-6, TRBV5-1 and TRBV20-1 belonged to this group. Compared against controls, patients with multiple sclerosis displayed significantly lower normalized Chao1 diversity.

The V end lost 0 bases, the J end lost 1 base, and 9 bases lay between the germline ends. This CDR3 has 14 amino acids. CDR1 and CDR2 from the germline V gene are DFQATT and SNEGSKA (reference sequence). The chain uses TRBV20-1 and TRBJ2-5, with no clear D. The sequencing sample was made of blood. This clonotype was obtained from a girl between 10 and 17 years old with multiple sclerosis. Here the CDR3 DNA reads TGCAGTGCTAGAGACAGCAGGATCCAAGAGACCCAGTACTTC. Translated: CSARDSRIQETQYF.